What follows are 16 T cell receptor beta chains derived from one specimen sequenced in a study of T cell responses to AZD1222 COVID-19 vaccine. Profiling relied on immunoSEQ multiplex PCR, and the TCRdb table lists in-frame clones only, not all of them. The data hold 150,000 or so clones, with 90% observed a single time. Source: peripheral blood, taken 28 days after the second AZD1222 dose. The receptors come from an adult who received the AZD1222 COVID-19 vaccine.

The rearrangement links TRBV4-3 to TRBJ1-1; D not resolved. This CDR3 has 15 amino acids. CDR1 and CDR2 (germline): LGHNA, YSLEER. Trimming cost V 1 base and J 5 bases, with 14 bases left between them. CDR3 DNA sequence: TGCGCCAGCAGCCAAGTTAATCACAGAGGGACTGAAGCTTTCTTT. Protein product: CASSQVNHRGTEAFF.

The chain links TRBV7-9 to TRBJ2-5, with D tentatively TRBD2 (6 bases). The germline V and J ends were trimmed by 3 bases and 2 bases, with 25 bases remaining between them. In germline, CDR1 is SEHNR, CDR2 FQNEAQ (reference sequence). CDR3 length: 19 amino acids. CDR3: CASSFFPSSRVRGQETQYF. CDR3 DNA: TGTGCCAGCAGCTTTTTCCCCTCGTCTCGGGTACGGGGGCAAGAGACCCAGTACTTC.

V is TRBV30 and J is TRBJ1-4, with 7 bases identical to TRBD1. The CDR3 length is 16 residues. The J segment lost 3 bases and the V segment lost 3 bases, leaving 10 bases of the junction unmatched. Germline CDR1 is GTSNPN and CDR2 is SVGIG (reference sequence). Written as DNA, the CDR3 is TGTGCCTGGAGGCCCAGTGGGAGGGGGCCTAATGAAAAACTGTTTTTT. As protein: CAWRPSGRGPNEKLFF.

The CDR3 nucleotides are TGTGCCAGCAGCTTACAGGGACCCCAAAACTATGGCTACACCTTC. Encoded protein: CASSLQGPQNYGYTF. V gene TRBV11-2 combines with J gene TRBJ1-2; a possible D gene is TRBD1 (5 bases). Germline V lookup: CDR1 SGHAT, CDR2 FQNNGV. CDR3 length: 15 amino acids. Trimming removed 2 bases at V and 2 bases at J, with 12 bases between.

The rearrangement uses TRBV4-2 and TRBJ1-4; 8 nucleotides agree with TRBD1. V lost 1 base to trimming and J lost 8 bases; unmatched junction nucleotides: 15. Germline V gives CDR1 LGHNA, CDR2 YNFKEQ. The CDR3 consists of 18 residues. The CDR3 loop is CASSQVPGTGGTREKLFF. The DNA for the CDR3 is TGTGCCAGCAGCCAAGTGCCCGGGACAGGAGGGACTAGGGAAAAACTGTTTTTT.

The chain links TRBV24-1 to TRBJ2-2; 11 nucleotides agree with TRBD1. CDR3 length: 15 residues. Losses at the gene ends were 7 bases for V and 3 bases for J; bases not matched to a gene: 3. The germline gives CDR1 KGHDR, CDR2 SFDVKD. DNA of the CDR3: TGTGCCACCAGCAGGACAGGGGGCTACACCGGGGAGCTGTTTTTT. As protein: CATSRTGGYTGELFF.

The rearrangement joins TRBV6-2 or TRBV6-3 to TRBJ1-5; a possible D gene is TRBD1 (5 bases). The CDR3 loop spans 14 amino acids. With 4 bases removed from V and 8 bases from J, the gap between germline ends came to 15 bases. CDR1 MNHEY and CDR2 SVGEGT come from the germline V gene. The CDR3 DNA reads as TGTGCCAGCAGTTGGCACAGGTCCCGGGAGCCCCAGCATTTT. Translating it yields CASSWHRSREPQHF.

This chain connects TRBV12-3 or TRBV12-4 to TRBJ2-5, with unresolved D. The CDR3 runs 13 residues. The V end lost 5 bases, the J end lost 5 bases, and 12 bases lay between the germline ends. Written as DNA, the CDR3 is TGTGCCAGCAGTAAGGAACCAGTGGAGACCCAGTACTTC. This sequence encodes CASSKEPVETQYF.

V is TRBV28 and J is TRBJ1-6, with 7 bases lining up with TRBD1. This CDR3 comprises 15 residues. Germline-derived CDR1 and CDR2 are MDHEN and SYDVKM. Trimming cost V 6 bases and J 7 bases; bases outside gene matches: 9. In DNA, the CDR3 is TGTGCCAGCAGGTACAGCGGGACAGCAAATTCACCCCTCCACTTT. Translation gives CASRYSGTANSPLHF.

There are a few counts of this clone. The rearrangement joins TRBV6-1 to TRBJ1-2; D is unresolved. V was cut by 1 base and J by 7 bases, with 16 bases left in between. The length of the CDR3 is 15 residues. Per germline, CDR1 MNHNS and CDR2 SASEGT. The CDR3 here is CASSEEEPGKRGYTF. The CDR3 DNA sequence: TGTGCCAGCAGTGAAGAAGAGCCGGGGAAGCGTGGCTACACCTTC.

The chain has TRBV7-9 and TRBJ1-4; 7 nucleotides match TRBD1. The germline gives CDR1 SEHNR, CDR2 FQNEAQ (reference sequence). Trimming took 4 bases from V and 0 from J; bases not matched to a gene: 11. CDR3 length: 18 amino acids. CDR3 protein: CASSSPTGTPATNEKLFF. CDR3 sequence (DNA): TGTGCCAGCAGCTCTCCGACAGGGACTCCCGCAACTAATGAAAAACTGTTTTTT.

The chain carries TRBV7-9 and TRBJ2-1; 13 nucleotides agree with TRBD2. The CDR3 totals 17 residues. With 6 bases clipped from V and 6 bases from J, the junction kept 11 bases outside the gene matches. Germline-derived CDR1 and CDR2 are SEHNR and FQNEAQ (reference sequence). CDR3 sequence: CASSISTGLAGSNEQFF. CDR3 nucleotides: TGTGCCAGCAGTATATCGACGGGACTAGCGGGATCCAATGAGCAGTTCTTC.

The chain carries TRBV28 and TRBJ2-7; 12 bases agree with TRBD1. Looked up from germline, CDR1 is MDHEN and CDR2 is SYDVKM. This CDR3 has 15 amino acids. V gave up 5 bases and J gave up 4 bases; unmatched junction bases: 6. Here the CDR3 DNA reads TGTGCCAGCAGTCCTGGGACAGGGGGCCGGTACGAGCAGTACTTC. The encoded protein is CASSPGTGGRYEQYF.

The V gene is TRBV4-1, the J gene TRBJ2-1; the D gene is possibly TRBD2 (5 bases). The length of the CDR3 is 14 residues. V was cut by 0 bases and J by 8 bases, with 11 bases left in between. Per germline, CDR1 MGHRA and CDR2 YSYEKL. CDR3 nucleotide sequence: TGCGCCAGCAGCCAAGAGTATGCTAGCCATGAGCAGTTCTTC. Translating it yields CASSQEYASHEQFF.

V gene TRBV2 combines with J gene TRBJ2-7; TRBD1 or TRBD2 may be the D gene (5 bases each). Germline CDR1 SNHLY, CDR2 FYNNEI. V was clipped by 7 bases and J by 2 bases, with 18 bases between them. The CDR3 spans 15 residues. The CDR3 sequence: CASTRDGATPYEQYF. The DNA for the CDR3 is TGTGCCAGCACCCGCGACGGGGCGACCCCCTACGAGCAGTACTTC.

The chain recombines TRBV11-1 with TRBJ2-1; no reliable D call. Trimming pared 0 bases from V and 6 bases from J, leaving 0 bases between. The CDR3 runs to 11 residues. Germline CDR1 is SGHAT and CDR2 is FQDESV (reference sequence). Written as DNA, the CDR3 is TGTGCCAGCAGCTTAGCCAATGAGCAGTTCTTC. This codes for CASSLANEQFF. The variable domain in full, with the rest retrieved from reference TRBV11-1 and TRBJ2-1, is EAEVAQSPRYKITEKSQAVAFWCDPISGHATLYWYRQILGQGPELLVQFQDESVVDDSQLPKDRFSAERLKGVDSTLKIQPAELGDSAMYLCASSLANEQFFGPGTRLTVL.